The source of this TCR beta chain is a study of blood T cell repertoires in COVID-19. Turning to the study itself: Specimens from acute and convalescent COVID-19 originated in the United States, Italy and Spain. PBMCs, B-cell-depleted T cells, or T cells were the source of the cDNA or gDNA that made up the material.

The length of the CDR3 is 14 residues. Trimming cost V 3 bases and J 0 bases, with 7 bases left between them. Germline lookup yields CDR1 SGHTA and CDR2 FQGNSA. TCRdb's copy holds only in-frame clones and misses some; the assay was immunoSEQ multiplex PCR. The sample records roughly 280,000 clones, around 78% being singletons. This clone was counted between two and nine times. The chain links TRBV7-2 to TRBJ2-3, with a tentative D call TRBD2 (6 bases). The sequenced material came from peripheral blood. The TCR was taken from a man in his 60s who had recovered from COVID-19. Here the CDR3 DNA reads TGTGCCAGCAGCTTCGGGGGTAGCACAGATACGCAGTATTTT. Protein sequence: CASSFGGSTDTQYF.